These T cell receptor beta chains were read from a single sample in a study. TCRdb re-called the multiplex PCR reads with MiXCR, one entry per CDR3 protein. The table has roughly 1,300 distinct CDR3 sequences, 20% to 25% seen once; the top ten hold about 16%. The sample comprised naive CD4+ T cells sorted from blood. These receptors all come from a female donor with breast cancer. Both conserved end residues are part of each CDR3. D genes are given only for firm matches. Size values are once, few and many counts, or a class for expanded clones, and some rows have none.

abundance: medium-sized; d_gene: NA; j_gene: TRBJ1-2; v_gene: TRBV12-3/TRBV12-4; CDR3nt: TGTGCCAGCAGTTTAGGGCAGGGAGGCGGCTACACCTTC; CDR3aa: CASSLGQGGGYTF
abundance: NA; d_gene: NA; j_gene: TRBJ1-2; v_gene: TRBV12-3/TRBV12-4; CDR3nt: TGTGCCGGCAGTCAAGCTAACCATGGCTACACCTTC; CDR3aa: CAGSQANHGYTF
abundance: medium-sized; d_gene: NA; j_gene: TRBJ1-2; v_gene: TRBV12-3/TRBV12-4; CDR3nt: TGTGCCAGCAGTTTAGCGTCGGCAGGGGTGTTCTATGGCTACACCTTC; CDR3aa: CASSLASAGVFYGYTF
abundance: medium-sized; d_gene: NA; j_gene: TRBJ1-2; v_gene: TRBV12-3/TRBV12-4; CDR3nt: TGTGCCAGCACCACAGGGTTAGGTTATGGCTACACCTTC; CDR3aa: CASTTGLGYGYTF
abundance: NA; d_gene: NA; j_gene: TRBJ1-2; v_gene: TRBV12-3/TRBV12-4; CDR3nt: TGTGCCAGCAGCCCGGCGGGGTTTTATGGCTACACCTTC; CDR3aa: CASSPAGFYGYTF
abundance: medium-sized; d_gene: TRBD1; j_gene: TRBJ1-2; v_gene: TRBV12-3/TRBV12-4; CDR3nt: TGTGCCAGCAGTTACGACAGGGGCTATGGCTACACCTTC; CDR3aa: CASSYDRGYGYTF
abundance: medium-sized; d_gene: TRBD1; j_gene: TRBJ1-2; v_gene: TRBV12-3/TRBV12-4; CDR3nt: TGTGCCAGCAGAAACAGGGGTGGACGATATGGCTACACCTTC; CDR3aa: CASRNRGGRYGYTF
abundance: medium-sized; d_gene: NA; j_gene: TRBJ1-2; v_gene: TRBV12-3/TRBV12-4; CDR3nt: TGTGCCAGCAGTTCAGCAGGGGCAGGCTATGGCTACACCTTC; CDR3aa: CASSSAGAGYGYTF
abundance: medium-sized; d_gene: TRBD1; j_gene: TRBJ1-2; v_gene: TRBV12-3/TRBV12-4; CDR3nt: TGTGCCAGCACTACAGGGGTGAGCTATGGCTACACCTTC; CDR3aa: CASTTGVSYGYTF
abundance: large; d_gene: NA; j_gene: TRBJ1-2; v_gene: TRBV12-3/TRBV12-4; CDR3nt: TGTGCCAGCAGTTTAGCGCTGGGTCATGGCTACACCTTC; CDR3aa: CASSLALGHGYTF
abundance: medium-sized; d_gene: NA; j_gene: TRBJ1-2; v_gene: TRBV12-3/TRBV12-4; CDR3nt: TGTGCCAGCGGCGACACTCGACAGCCATATGGCTACACCTTC; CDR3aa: CASGDTRQPYGYTF
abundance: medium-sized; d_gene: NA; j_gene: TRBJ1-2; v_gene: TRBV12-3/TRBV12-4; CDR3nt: TGTGCCAGCAGTTTAGAGGTCAGGGAGCGCCGACTTTATGGCTACACCTTC; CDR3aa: CASSLEVRERRLYGYTF
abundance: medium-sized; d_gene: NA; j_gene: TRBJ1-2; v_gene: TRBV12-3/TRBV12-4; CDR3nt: TGTGCCAGCAGTCCCCTGGAGACTAGCTATGGCTACACCTTC; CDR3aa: CASSPLETSYGYTF
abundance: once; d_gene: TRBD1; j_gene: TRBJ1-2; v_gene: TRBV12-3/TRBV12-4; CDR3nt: TGCGCCAGCGGTATAGGGACAGGGGATAGGGACTATGGCTACACCTTC; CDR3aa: CASGIGTGDRDYGYTF